This TCR beta chain is from a study of T cell responses to AZD1222 COVID-19 vaccine. The data were produced by immunoSEQ multiplex PCR, yet TCRdb's version contains in-frame clones alone and is incomplete. The sample has roughly 130,000 clones, 88% seen once. The CDR3 covers 15 residues. The ends lost 2 bases at V and 4 bases at J; junction bases unmatched: 5. CDR1 and CDR2 (germline): MDHEN, SYDVKM. The study's findings and limits: Repertoires were collected only later (after the peak T cell response had occurred).

In this sample, this clone turned up a few times. The antigen is undetermined. The sequenced sample was peripheral blood, obtained on day 0 of MenACWY control vaccination. This TCR was sampled from an adult in good health. The genes are TRBV28 and TRBJ2-7; 10 bases agree with TRBD1. The CDR3 loop reads CASSLGTGARYEQYF. In nucleotides, the CDR3 is TGTGCCAGCAGTTTAGGGACAGGGGCGCGGTACGAGCAGTACTTC.